The 7 T cell receptor beta chains given below trace back to one sample, sequenced in a study of human thymus T cells. Generated by immunoSEQ multiplex PCR, the TCRdb table keeps only in-frame clones and is missing some. The sample has approximately 46,000 clones, 85% to 95% seen once. The sequenced sample consisted of blood. Every receptor here comes from a girl under three years old with a congenital heart defect but otherwise immunologically healthy.

The V gene is TRBV18, the J gene TRBJ2-1; the D call may be TRBD1 or TRBD2 (5 bases each). Germline V gene data show CDR1 as KGHSH and CDR2 as LQKENI. The CDR3 covers 17 residues. V gave up 8 bases and J gave up 0 bases, with 20 bases separating them. CDR3 sequence (DNA): TGTGCCAGCAGGTTGGGACGGATCCAAAGCTCCTACAATGAGCAGTTCTTC. This encodes CASRLGRIQSSYNEQFF.

This sequence joins TRBV16 and TRBJ2-7; D may be TRBD1 (6 bases). The CDR3 sequence is 15 residues long. V gave up 7 bases and J gave up 1 base, with 17 bases separating them. Germline V lookup: CDR1 KGHSY, CDR2 FQNENV. CDR3 nucleotide sequence: TGTGCCAGCACCACACCCAAGAGGGGGTCCTACGAGCAGTACTTC. It codes for CASTTPKRGSYEQYF.

The chain couples TRBV28 to TRBJ1-5; weak D call: TRBD1 (6 bases). This CDR3 has 14 amino acids. CDR1 MDHEN and CDR2 SYDVKM come from the germline V gene. Trimming took 3 bases from V and 6 from J, leaving 12 bases between them. The CDR3 DNA reads as TGTGCCAGCAGTTTGGGGGGGGCAGTTCAGCCCCAGCATTTT. Its translation is CASSLGGAVQPQHF.

The chain combines TRBV5-6 with TRBJ2-3; either TRBD1 or TRBD2 may fit D (5 bases each). Germline lookup yields CDR1 SGHDT and CDR2 YYEEEE. V lost 5 bases and J 2 bases, leaving 18 bases between the germline ends. The CDR3 extends over 16 amino acids. Here the CDR3 reads CASSAGTYIYTDTQYF. The CDR3 DNA is TGTGCCAGCAGTGCCGGGACCTACATTTACACAGATACGCAGTATTTT.

The chain employs TRBV7-2 and TRBJ2-4; D gene ambiguous. The CDR3 length is 11 residues. CDR1 and CDR2 (germline): SGHTA, FQGNSA. V was trimmed by 4 bases and J by 5 bases, leaving 3 bases between them. As DNA, the CDR3 is TGTGCCAGCAGCTCCCAAAACATTCAGTACTTC. Its translation: CASSSQNIQYF.

The V gene is TRBV7-6, the J gene TRBJ1-5; D unclear. This CDR3 is 13 amino acids long. In germline, CDR1 is SGHVS, CDR2 FNYEAQ. The germline V and J ends were trimmed by 2 bases and 7 bases, with 9 bases remaining between them. CDR3 residues: CASSLNFWQPQHF. CDR3 bases: TGTGCCAGCAGCTTAAACTTTTGGCAGCCCCAGCATTTT. The entire variable domain, with the rest obtained from reference TRBV7-6 and TRBJ1-5, is as follows: GAGVSQSPRYKVTKRGQDVALRCDPISGHVSLYWYRQALGQGPEFLTYFNYEAQQDKSGLPNDRFSAERPEGSISTLTIQRTEQRDSAMYRCASSLNFWQPQHFGDGTRLSIL.

V gene TRBV30 combines with J gene TRBJ2-7, with D tentatively TRBD1 (6 bases). The CDR3 totals 12 residues. Per the germline V gene, CDR1 is GTSNPN and CDR2 is SVGIG (reference sequence). V lost 2 bases and J 7 bases, leaving 12 bases between the germline ends. The CDR3 sequence: CAWSRGTGEQYF. The CDR3 nucleotides read TGTGCCTGGAGTAGGGGGACCGGGGAGCAGTACTTC.